One sample yielded the 9 T cell receptor beta chains listed below, sequenced in a study of glioma-infiltrating T cells. TCR alpha and beta CDR3 regions were amplified from RNA using iRepertoire nested multiplex PCR. Via MiXCR, TCRdb re-called the multiplex PCR reads, giving one row per CDR3 protein. The table lists more than 300,000 distinct CDR3 sequences, roughly two fifths of them singletons. Sequenced input: glioma tissue, nonneoplastic brain tissue, or PBMCs (not recorded which). The receptors originated from a human donor with low-grade glioma or glioblastoma, undergoing nonglioma brain surgery, or in good health (not recorded which).

This clonotype was observed a few times. CDR3 coding DNA: TGCAGTGCTTTCGGACAGGGTCTTTTAGCTTTCTTT. Translation gives CSAFGQGLLAFF. The chain combines TRBV20-1 with TRBJ1-1; TRBD1 agrees at 8 bases. This CDR3 comprises 12 residues. Germline V gene lookup returns CDR1 DFQATT and CDR2 SNEGSKA (reference sequence). V was clipped by 5 bases and J by 10 bases; unmatched bases: 9.

This clonotype showed up many times. The V call is TRBV6-2 or TRBV6-3, the J call TRBJ2-7, with a tentative D call TRBD2 (5 bases). CDR1 MNHEY and CDR2 SVGEGT come from the germline V gene. Trimming cost V 5 bases and J 3 bases, with 14 bases left between them. The length of the CDR3 is 14 residues. CDR3 region: CASSPPGLFYEQYF. CDR3 DNA: TGTGCCAGCAGTCCCCCCGGACTCTTCTACGAGCAGTACTTC.

This clonotype has just a few counts. The rearrangement links TRBV7-2 to TRBJ2-1; D remains unclear. V lost 0 bases and J 12 bases, leaving 12 bases between the germline ends. This CDR3 region has 13 residues. Germline CDR1 is SGHTA and CDR2 is FQGNSA. The CDR3 spells CASSLAVARLQFF. The CDR3 bases are TGTGCCAGCAGCTTAGCGGTGGCTAGATTGCAGTTCTTC.

Details on this clonotype: A junction end diverges from the germline sequence, so it may reflect a read error. The chain combines TRBV7-7 with TRBJ2-3; D is unresolved. Germline V gene data show CDR1 as SSHAT and CDR2 as FNYEAQ (reference sequence). This CDR3 has 14 amino acids. CDR3 residues: CASSLEGPTDTQYF. The CDR3 DNA sequence: TGTGCTAGCAGCTTGGAAGGGCCCACAGATACGCAGTATTTT.

The rearrangement joins TRBV7-2 to TRBJ2-3, with 8 bases identical to TRBD2. CDR1 and CDR2 from the germline V gene are SGHTA and FQGNSA. The CDR3 runs to 15 residues. After removal of 4 bases from V and 4 bases from J, the junction contained 7 bases not matched to a gene. The CDR3 DNA follows: TGTGCCAGCAGCTCCACGGGAGGGCTCGCAGATACGCAGTATTTT. The encoded protein is CASSSTGGLADTQYF.

This chain uses TRBV19 with TRBJ2-1; no firm D call. Germline-derived CDR1 and CDR2 are LNHDA and SQIVND (reference sequence). V was pared by 1 base and J by 3 bases, with 13 bases between. The CDR3 contains 16 residues. The CDR3 region is CASSIVDSGLYNEQFF. CDR3 DNA sequence: TGTGCCAGTAGTATAGTGGATTCGGGCCTCTACAATGAGCAGTTCTTC.

This clonotype has a count of ten or more. The V and J genes are TRBV6-6 and TRBJ2-3, with TRBD1 identical over 8 bases. The CDR3 runs to 15 residues. The trim removed 0 bases at V and 1 base at J, leaving 0 bases unmatched. CDR1 MNHNY and CDR2 SVGAGI come from the germline V gene (reference sequence). The chain's CDR3 is CASSYSGQGTDTQYF. DNA of the CDR3: TGTGCCAGCAGTTACTCGGGACAGGGCACAGATACGCAGTATTTT.

The sample holds many counts of this clonotype. The gene calls are TRBV6-2 or TRBV6-3 and TRBJ1-1; D is unresolved. The CDR3 loop spans 13 amino acids. Trimming left V 0 bases short and J 5 bases short, with 7 bases between. Looked up from germline, CDR1 is MNHEY and CDR2 is SVGEGT. CDR3 protein: CASSYSEGTEAFF. The CDR3 region has the DNA TGTGCCAGCAGTTACTCGGAGGGAACTGAAGCTTTCTTT.

This rearrangement joins TRBV7-2 to TRBJ2-1; 7 bases match TRBD2. The CDR3 consists of 17 residues. Germline CDR1 is SGHTA and CDR2 is FQGNSA. V shed 4 bases and J 4 bases; nucleotides not matched to a gene: 13. CDR3: CASSSSGGSGMYNEQFF. In nucleotides, the CDR3 is TGTGCCAGCAGCTCAAGCGGCGGGAGTGGGATGTACAATGAGCAGTTCTTC.